This T cell receptor beta chain was retrieved from a study of T-cell memory formation after mild COVID-19. Looking at the study overall: TCR clusters were mostly donor specific. Study-wide results and caveats: Contracting clones from day 15 to 85 showed balanced CD4/CD8; later expanders favored CD4+. SARS-CoV-2 specificity was not confirmed for second-wave clones peaking on day 37.

TCR alpha and TCR beta cDNA libraries carrying sample barcodes and UMIs came from 5'RACE with constant-segment primers. TCRdb called the 5' RACE reads again in MiXCR, with one record for every CDR3 protein. The profile shows 40,000 to 45,000 distinct CDR3 sequences, 7.5% to 10% of them singletons. V was cut by 3 bases and J by 4 bases, with 6 bases left in between. The CDR3 is 12 residues long. As regards this clonotype: What it recognizes is unknown.

The sequence was collected from an adult woman who had mild COVID-19 (a few samples of this study predate the infection). Cell type and time point are not known. The sample taken for sequencing was PBMCs or a T cell subset sorted from them (not recorded which). The chain combines TRBV12-3 or TRBV12-4 with TRBJ1-2; D call uncertain. The CDR3: CASSFSGYGYTF. The CDR3 DNA sequence: TGTGCCAGCAGTTTCTCCGGCTATGGCTACACCTTC.